This T cell receptor beta chain appears in the sequencing data of a study of PD-1 blockade in classical Hodgkin lymphoma. Study-level results: The study found that TCR diversity rose significantly by C4D1 in CD4+ but not CD8+ cells. Baseline diversity resembling that of newly diagnosed patients was seen in complete responders.

V lost 4 bases to trimming and J lost 4 bases, with 8 bases between them. Germline V gene sequence: CDR1 SQVTM, CDR2 ANQGSEA. CDR3 size: 12 residues. Some clones are missing from TCRdb's copy, which holds only in-frame ones; the method was immunoSEQ multiplex PCR. The sample has approximately 37,000 clones, roughly 78% seen once. As for this clone: What it binds is unknown.

Relapse after autologous stem cell transplantation occurred in every patient, and brentuximab vedotin exposure varied. J is TRBJ2-1 and V is TRBV29-1; D unclear. The sample consisted of peripheral blood mononuclear cells (PBMCs), taken at baseline. The clonotype was recovered from a human donor with classical Hodgkin lymphoma. Here the CDR3 reads CSVGPRYNEQFF. The CDR3 bases are TGCAGCGTTGGCCCCCGTTACAATGAGCAGTTCTTC.